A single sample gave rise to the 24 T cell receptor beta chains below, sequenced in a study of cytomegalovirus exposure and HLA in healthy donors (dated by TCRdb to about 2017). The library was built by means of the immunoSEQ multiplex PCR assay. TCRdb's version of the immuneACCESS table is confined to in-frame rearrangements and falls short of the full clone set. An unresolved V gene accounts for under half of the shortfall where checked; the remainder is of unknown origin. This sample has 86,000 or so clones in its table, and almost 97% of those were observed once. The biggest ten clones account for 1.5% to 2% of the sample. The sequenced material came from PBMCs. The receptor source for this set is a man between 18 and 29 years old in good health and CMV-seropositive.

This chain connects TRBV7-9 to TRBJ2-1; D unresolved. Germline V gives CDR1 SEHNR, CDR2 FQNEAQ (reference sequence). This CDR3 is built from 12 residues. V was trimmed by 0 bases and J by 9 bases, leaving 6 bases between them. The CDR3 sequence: CASSLASSEQFF. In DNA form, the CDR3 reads TGTGCCAGCAGCTTAGCTTCCTCTGAGCAGTTCTTC.

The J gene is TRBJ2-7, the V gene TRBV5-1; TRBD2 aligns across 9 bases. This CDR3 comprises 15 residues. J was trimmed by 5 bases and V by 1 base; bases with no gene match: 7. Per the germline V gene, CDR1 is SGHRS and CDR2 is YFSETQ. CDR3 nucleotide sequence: TGCGCCAGCAGCTTGTCGCTAGCGGGATTCCACGAGCAGTACTTC. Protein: CASSLSLAGFHEQYF.

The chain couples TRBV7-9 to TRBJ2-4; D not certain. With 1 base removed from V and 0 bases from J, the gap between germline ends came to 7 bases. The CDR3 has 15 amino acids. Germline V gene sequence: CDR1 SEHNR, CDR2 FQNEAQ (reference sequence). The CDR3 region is CASSLVELAKNIQYF. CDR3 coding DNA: TGTGCCAGCAGCTTAGTTGAGCTAGCCAAAAACATTCAGTACTTC.

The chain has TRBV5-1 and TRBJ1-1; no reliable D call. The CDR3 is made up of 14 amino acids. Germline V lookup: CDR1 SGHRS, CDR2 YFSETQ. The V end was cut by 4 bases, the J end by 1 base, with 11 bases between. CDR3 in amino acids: CASSARTENTEAFF. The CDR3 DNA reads TGCGCCAGCAGCGCGAGAACAGAGAACACTGAAGCTTTCTTT.

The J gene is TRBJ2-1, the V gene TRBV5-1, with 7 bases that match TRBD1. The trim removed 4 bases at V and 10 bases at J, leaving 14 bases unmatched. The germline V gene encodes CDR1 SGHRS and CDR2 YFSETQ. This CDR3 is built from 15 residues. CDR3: CASSRGTAYNDEQFF. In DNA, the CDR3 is TGCGCCAGCAGCAGGGGGACAGCGTACAATGACGAGCAGTTCTTC.

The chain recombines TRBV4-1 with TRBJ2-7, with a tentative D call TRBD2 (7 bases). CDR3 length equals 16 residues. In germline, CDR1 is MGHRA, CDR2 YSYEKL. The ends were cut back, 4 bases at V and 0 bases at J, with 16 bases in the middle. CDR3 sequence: CASSPMRGGSSYEQYF. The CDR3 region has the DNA TGCGCCAGCAGCCCTATGAGGGGGGGGAGCTCCTACGAGCAGTACTTC.

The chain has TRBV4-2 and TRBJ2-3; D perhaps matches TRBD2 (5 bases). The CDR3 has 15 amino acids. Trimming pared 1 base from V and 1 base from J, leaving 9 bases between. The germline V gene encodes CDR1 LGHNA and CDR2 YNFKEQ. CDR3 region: CASSQGRLRTDTQYF. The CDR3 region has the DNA TGTGCCAGCAGCCAAGGAAGACTACGCACAGATACGCAGTATTTT.

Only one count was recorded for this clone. The CDR3 DNA is TGTGCCAGTAGTCCTCAGGGGGCTGGGGCCAACGTCCTGACTTTC. It codes for CASSPQGAGANVLTF. The genes are TRBV19 and TRBJ2-6, with 7 bases matching TRBD1. The CDR3 has 15 amino acids. V trimming: 5 bases; J trimming: 2 bases; junction bases outside the gene matches: 3. CDR1 and CDR2 (germline): LNHDA, SQIVND (reference sequence). Looking up the rest from reference TRBV19 and TRBJ2-6 gives the full variable domain: DGGITQSPKYLFRKEGQNVTLSCEQNLNHDAMYWYRQDPGQGLRLIYYSQIVNDFQKGDIAEGYSVSREKKESFPLTVTSAQKNPTAFYLCASSPQGAGANVLTFGAGSRLTVL.

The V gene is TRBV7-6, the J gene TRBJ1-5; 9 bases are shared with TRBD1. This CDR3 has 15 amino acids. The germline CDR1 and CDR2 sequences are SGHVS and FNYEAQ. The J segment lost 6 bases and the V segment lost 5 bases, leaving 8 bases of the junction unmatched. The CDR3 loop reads CASSPGQGGGQPQHF. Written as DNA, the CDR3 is TGTGCCAGCAGCCCGGGACAGGGAGGGGGTCAGCCCCAGCATTTT. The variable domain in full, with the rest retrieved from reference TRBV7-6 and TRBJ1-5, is GAGVSQSPRYKVTKRGQDVALRCDPISGHVSLYWYRQALGQGPEFLTYFNYEAQQDKSGLPNDRFSAERPEGSISTLTIQRTEQRDSAMYRCASSPGQGGGQPQHFGDGTRLSIL.

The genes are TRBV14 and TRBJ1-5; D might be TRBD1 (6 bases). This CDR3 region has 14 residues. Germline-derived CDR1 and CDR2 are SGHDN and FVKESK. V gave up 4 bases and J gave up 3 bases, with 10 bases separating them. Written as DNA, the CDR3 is TGTGCCAGCAGCCGCCAGGGGTACAATCAGCCCCAGCATTTT. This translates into CASSRQGYNQPQHF. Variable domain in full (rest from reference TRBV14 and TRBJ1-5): EAGVTQFPSHSVIEKGQTVTLRCDPISGHDNLYWYRRVMGKEIKFLLHFVKESKQDESGMPNNRFLAERTGGTYSTLKVQPAELEDSGVYFCASSRQGYNQPQHFGDGTRLSIL.

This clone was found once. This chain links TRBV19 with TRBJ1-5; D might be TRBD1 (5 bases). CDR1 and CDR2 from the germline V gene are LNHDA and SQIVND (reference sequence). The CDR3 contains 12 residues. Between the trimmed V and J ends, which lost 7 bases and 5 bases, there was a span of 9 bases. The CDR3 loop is CASNQGYQPQHF. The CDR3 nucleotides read TGTGCCAGTAATCAGGGATATCAGCCCCAGCATTTT.

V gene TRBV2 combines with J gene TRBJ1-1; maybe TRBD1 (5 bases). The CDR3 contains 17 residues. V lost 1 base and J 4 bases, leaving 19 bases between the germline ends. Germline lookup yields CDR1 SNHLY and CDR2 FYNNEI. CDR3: CASSEGMFQDISTEAFF. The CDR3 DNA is TGTGCCAGCAGTGAAGGTATGTTTCAGGACATTAGCACTGAAGCTTTCTTT.

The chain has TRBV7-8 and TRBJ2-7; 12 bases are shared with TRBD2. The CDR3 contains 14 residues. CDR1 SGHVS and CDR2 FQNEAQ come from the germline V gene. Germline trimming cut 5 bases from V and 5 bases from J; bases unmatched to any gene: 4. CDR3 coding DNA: TGTGCCAGCAGCCCTAGCGGGAGGGCCGACGAGCAGTACTTC. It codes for CASSPSGRADEQYF.

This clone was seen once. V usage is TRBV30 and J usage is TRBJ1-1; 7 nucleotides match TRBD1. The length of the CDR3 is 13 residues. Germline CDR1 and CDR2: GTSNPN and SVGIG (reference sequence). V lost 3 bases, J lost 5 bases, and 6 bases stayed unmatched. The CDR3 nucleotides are TGTGCCTGGAGGCCCGGGACAGCGACTGAAGCTTTCTTT. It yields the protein CAWRPGTATEAFF.

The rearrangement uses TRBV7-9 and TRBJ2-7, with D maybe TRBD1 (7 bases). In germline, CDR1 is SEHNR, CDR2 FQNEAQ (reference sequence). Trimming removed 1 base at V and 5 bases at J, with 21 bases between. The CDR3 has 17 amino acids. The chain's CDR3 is CASSLEGGQTDPDEQYF. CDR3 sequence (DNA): TGTGCCAGCAGCTTAGAGGGGGGACAGACCGATCCCGACGAGCAGTACTTC. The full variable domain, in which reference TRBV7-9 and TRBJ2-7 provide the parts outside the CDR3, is DTGVSQNPRHKITKRGQNVTFRCDPISEHNRLYWYRQTLGQGPEFLTYFQNEAQLEKSRLLSDRFSAERPKGSFSTLEIQRTEQGDSAMYLCASSLEGGQTDPDEQYFGPGTRLTVT.

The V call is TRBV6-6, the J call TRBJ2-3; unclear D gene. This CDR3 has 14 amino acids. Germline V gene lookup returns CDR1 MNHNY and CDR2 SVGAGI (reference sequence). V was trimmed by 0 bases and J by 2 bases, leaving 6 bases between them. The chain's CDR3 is CASSYSTNTDTQYF. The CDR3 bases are TGTGCCAGCAGTTACTCTACTAACACAGATACGCAGTATTTT.

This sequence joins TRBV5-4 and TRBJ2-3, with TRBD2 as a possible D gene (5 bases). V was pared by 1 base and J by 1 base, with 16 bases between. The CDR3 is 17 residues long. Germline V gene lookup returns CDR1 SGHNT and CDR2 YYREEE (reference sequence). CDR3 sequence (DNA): TGTGCCAGCAGCTTGATACTAATCGGGGATGGCACAGATACGCAGTATTTT. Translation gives CASSLILIGDGTDTQYF.

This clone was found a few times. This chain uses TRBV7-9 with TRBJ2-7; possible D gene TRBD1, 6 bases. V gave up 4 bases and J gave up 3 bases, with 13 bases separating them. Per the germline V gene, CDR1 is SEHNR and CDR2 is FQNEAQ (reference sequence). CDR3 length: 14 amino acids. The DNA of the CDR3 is TGTGCCAGCAGCTCCCGGACAGAAGACTACGAGCAGTACTTC. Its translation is CASSSRTEDYEQYF.

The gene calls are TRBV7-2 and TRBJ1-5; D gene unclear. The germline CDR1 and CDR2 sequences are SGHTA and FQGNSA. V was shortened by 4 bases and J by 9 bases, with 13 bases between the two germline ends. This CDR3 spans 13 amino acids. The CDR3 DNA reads TGTGCCAGCAGCTCCCAGCGAGCAGCGCCCCAGCATTTT. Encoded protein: CASSSQRAAPQHF.

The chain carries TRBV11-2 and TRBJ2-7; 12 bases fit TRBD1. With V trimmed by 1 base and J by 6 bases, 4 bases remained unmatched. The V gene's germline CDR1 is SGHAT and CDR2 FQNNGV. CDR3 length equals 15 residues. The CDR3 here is CASSLVGTGGLEQYF. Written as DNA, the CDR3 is TGTGCCAGCAGCTTAGTCGGGACAGGGGGCCTCGAGCAGTACTTC.

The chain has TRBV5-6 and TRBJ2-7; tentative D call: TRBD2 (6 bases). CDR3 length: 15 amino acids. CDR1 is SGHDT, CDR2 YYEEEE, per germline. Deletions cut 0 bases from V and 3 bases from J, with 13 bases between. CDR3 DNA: TGTGCCAGCAGCTTGGCGGAGGGAGGCGACTACGAGCAGTACTTC. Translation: CASSLAEGGDYEQYF.

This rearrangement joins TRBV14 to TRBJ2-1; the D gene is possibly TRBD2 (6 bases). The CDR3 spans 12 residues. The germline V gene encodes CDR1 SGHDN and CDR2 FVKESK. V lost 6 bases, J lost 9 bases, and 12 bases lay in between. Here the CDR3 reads CASSGTLPEQFF. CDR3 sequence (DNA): TGTGCCAGCAGTGGGACTCTGCCTGAGCAGTTCTTC.

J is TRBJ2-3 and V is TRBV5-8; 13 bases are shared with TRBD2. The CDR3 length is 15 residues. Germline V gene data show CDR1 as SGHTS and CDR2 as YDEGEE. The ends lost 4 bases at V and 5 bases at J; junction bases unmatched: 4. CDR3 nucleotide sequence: TGTGCCAGCAGCCTACTAGCGGGAGGGTTAGATACGCAGTATTTT. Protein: CASSLLAGGLDTQYF.

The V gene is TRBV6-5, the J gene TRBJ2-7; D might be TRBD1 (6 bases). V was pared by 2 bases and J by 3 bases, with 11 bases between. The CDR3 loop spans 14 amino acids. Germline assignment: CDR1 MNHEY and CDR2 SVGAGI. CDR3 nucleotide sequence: TGTGCCAGCAGTTACCAGGGACACCACTACGAGCAGTACTTC. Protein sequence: CASSYQGHHYEQYF.